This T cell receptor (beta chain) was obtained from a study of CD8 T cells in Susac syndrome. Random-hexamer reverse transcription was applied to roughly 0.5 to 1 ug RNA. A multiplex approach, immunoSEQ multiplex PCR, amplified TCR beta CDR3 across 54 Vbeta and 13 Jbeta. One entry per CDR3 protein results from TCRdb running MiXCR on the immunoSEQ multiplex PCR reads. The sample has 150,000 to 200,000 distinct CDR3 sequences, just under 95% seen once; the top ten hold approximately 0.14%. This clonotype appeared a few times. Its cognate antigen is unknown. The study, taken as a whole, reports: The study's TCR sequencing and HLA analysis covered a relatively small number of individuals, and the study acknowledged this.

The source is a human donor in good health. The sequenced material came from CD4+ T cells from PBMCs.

CDR3 DNA sequence: TGCAGCGTCGGACAGGGGCTAAATCAGCCCCAGCATTTT. Encoded protein: CSVGQGLNQPQHF. This sequence joins TRBV29-1 and TRBJ1-5; TRBD1 matches at 9 bases. Germline trimming cut 6 bases from V and 4 bases from J; bases unmatched to any gene: 4. Germline V gene data show CDR1 as SQVTM and CDR2 as ANQGSEA. The CDR3 runs to 13 residues.